These 2 T cell receptor beta chains originate from one sample sequenced in a study of cytomegalovirus exposure and HLA in healthy donors. PCR was performed using 60 Vbeta and 13 Jbeta primers. TCRdb keeps only in-frame clones here, not all; method: immunoSEQ multiplex PCR. This table has more than 45,000 clones, roughly 82% appearing once. Sequenced sample: PBMCs. The receptors derive from a man in his thirties or forties in good health and CMV-seronegative.

The V call is TRBV19, the J call TRBJ2-1, with a weak D call TRBD2 (6 bases). CDR1 is LNHDA and CDR2 is SQIVND in the germline V gene (reference sequence). The CDR3 covers 15 residues. Trimming took 5 bases from V and 0 from J, leaving 11 bases between them. The CDR3 loop is CASSSLAISYNEQFF. The CDR3 bases are TGTGCCAGTAGTTCCCTAGCGATCTCCTACAATGAGCAGTTCTTC. The variable domain in full, with the rest retrieved from reference TRBV19 and TRBJ2-1, is DGGITQSPKYLFRKEGQNVTLSCEQNLNHDAMYWYRQDPGQGLRLIYYSQIVNDFQKGDIAEGYSVSREKKESFPLTVTSAQKNPTAFYLCASSSLAISYNEQFFGPGTRLTVL.

This clone has a handful of counts. V usage is TRBV18 and J usage is TRBJ2-1; the D gene is possibly TRBD2 (6 bases). This CDR3 comprises 15 residues. The germline V gene has CDR1 KGHSH and CDR2 LQKENI. Trimming pared 2 bases from V and 0 bases from J, leaving 8 bases between. As DNA, the CDR3 is TGTGCCAGCTCACCAGGGGGGAGCTCCTACAATGAGCAGTTCTTC. Translation: CASSPGGSSYNEQFF. Together with reference TRBV18 and TRBJ2-1, the CDR3 gives the full variable domain: NAGVMQNPRHLVRRRGQEARLRCSPMKGHSHVYWYRQLPEEGLKFMVYLQKENIIDESGMPKERFSAEFPKEGPSILRIQQVVRGDSAAYFCASSPGGSSYNEQFFGPGTRLTVL.